This entry lists 4 T cell receptor beta chains sequenced from one sample in a study of blood T cell repertoires in COVID-19. The table came from immunoSEQ multiplex PCR; TCRdb's copy has only in-frame clones and leaves some out. Among about 280,000 clones listed, around 89% were seen once. Sequencing input: PBMCs or T cells enriched from blood (not recorded which). Receptors originate from a woman aged 55-75 years in a cohort exposed to, infected with or recovered from COVID-19 (not recorded which).

The chain joins TRBV6-5 to TRBJ2-1; no reliable D call. Germline V gene data show CDR1 as MNHEY and CDR2 as SVGAGI. The CDR3 is 11 residues long. With 8 bases removed from V and 8 bases from J, the gap between germline ends came to 10 bases. CDR3 loop: CASQRQDEQFF. The CDR3 DNA is TGTGCCAGCCAACGCCAGGATGAGCAGTTCTTC.

The rearrangement links TRBV18 to TRBJ2-1; maybe TRBD1 (5 bases). V gave up 5 bases and J gave up 0 bases, with 14 bases separating them. This CDR3 region has 16 residues. Germline V CDR1 and CDR2: KGHSH, LQKENI. The CDR3 protein is CASSAYQGNSYNEQFF. The CDR3 DNA reads TGTGCCAGCTCAGCCTACCAGGGAAACTCCTACAATGAGCAGTTCTTC.

The chain recombines TRBV18 with TRBJ2-7; 11 bases fit TRBD2. Germline CDR1 reads KGHSH; CDR2 reads LQKENI. With 4 bases clipped from V and 9 bases from J, the junction kept 26 bases outside the gene matches. The CDR3 runs 20 residues. The CDR3 spells CASSQQGTSGTTGALFGQYF. The CDR3 nucleotides are TGTGCCAGCTCACAGCAAGGGACTAGCGGAACTACAGGAGCACTTTTCGGGCAGTACTTC.

The chain joins TRBV10-3 to TRBJ1-2; D may be TRBD1 (6 bases). The germline V and J ends were trimmed by 6 bases and 4 bases, with 15 bases remaining between them. The CDR3 consists of 14 residues. The germline V gene has CDR1 ENHRY and CDR2 SYGVKD. CDR3 sequence reads: CAIRMDSQIYGYTF. In DNA form, the CDR3 reads TGTGCCATCAGAATGGACAGCCAGATCTATGGCTACACCTTC.